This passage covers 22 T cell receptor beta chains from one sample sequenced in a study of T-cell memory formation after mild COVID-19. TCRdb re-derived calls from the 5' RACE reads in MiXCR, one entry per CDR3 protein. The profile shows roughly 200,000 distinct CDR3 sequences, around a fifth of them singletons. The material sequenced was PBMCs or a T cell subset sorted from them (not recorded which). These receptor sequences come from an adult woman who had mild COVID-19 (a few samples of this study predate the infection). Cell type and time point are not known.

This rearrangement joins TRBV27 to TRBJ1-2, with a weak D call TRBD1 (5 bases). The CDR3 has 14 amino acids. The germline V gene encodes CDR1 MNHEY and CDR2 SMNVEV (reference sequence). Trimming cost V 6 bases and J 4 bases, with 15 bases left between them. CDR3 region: CASRQAEAGYGYTF. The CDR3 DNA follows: TGTGCCAGCAGACAGGCGGAGGCGGGCTATGGCTACACCTTC.

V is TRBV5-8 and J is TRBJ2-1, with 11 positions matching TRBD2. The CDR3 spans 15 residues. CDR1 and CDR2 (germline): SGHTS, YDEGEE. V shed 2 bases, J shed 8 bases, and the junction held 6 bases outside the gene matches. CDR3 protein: CASSFLAGGPDEQFF. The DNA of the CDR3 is TGTGCCAGCAGCTTCTTAGCGGGAGGGCCGGATGAGCAGTTCTTC.

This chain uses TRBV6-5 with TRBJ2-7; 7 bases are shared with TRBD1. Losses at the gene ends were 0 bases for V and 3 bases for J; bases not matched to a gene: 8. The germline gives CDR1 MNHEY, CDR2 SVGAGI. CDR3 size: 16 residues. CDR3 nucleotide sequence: TGTGCCAGCAGTTACTCGTATGGGACAGACGACTACGAGCAGTACTTC. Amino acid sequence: CASSYSYGTDDYEQYF.

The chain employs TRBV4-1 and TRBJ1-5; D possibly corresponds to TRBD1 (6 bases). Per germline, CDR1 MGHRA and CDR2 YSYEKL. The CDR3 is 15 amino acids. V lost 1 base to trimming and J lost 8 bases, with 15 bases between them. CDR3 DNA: TGCGCCAGCAGCCAAGTGGACAGAAGGACGGAGCCCCAGCATTTT. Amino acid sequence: CASSQVDRRTEPQHF.

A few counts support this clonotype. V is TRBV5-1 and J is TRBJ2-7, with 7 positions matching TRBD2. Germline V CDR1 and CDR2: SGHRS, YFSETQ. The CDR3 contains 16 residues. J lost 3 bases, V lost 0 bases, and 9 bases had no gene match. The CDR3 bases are TGCGCCAGCAGCTTGGCCTCAGCGGGAACCGACTACGAGCAGTACTTC. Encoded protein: CASSLASAGTDYEQYF.

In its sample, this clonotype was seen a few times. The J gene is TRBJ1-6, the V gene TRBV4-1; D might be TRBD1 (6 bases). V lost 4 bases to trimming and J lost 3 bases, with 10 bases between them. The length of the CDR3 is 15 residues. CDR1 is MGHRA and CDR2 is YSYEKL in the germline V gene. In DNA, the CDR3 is TGCGCCAGCAGCCTCGGGGACAACTATAATTCACCCCTCCACTTT. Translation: CASSLGDNYNSPLHF.

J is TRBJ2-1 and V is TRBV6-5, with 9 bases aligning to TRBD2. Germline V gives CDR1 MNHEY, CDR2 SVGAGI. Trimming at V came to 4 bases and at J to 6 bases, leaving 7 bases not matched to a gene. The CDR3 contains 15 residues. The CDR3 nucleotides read TGTGCCAGCAGTTTTAGCGGGAGTACCGCCAATGAGCAGTTCTTC. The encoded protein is CASSFSGSTANEQFF.

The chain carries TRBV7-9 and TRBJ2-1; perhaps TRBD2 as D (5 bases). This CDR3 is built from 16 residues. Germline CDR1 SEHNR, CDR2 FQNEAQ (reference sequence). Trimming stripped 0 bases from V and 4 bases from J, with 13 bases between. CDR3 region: CASSLAASLIYNEQFF. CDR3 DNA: TGTGCCAGCAGCTTAGCGGCTAGCCTCATTTACAATGAGCAGTTCTTC.

In nucleotides, the CDR3 is TGTGCCACCAGTGAGACAGGGGTTATGGGCTACACCTTC. Protein product: CATSETGVMGYTF. The gene calls are TRBV24-1 and TRBJ1-2, with 8 bases that match TRBD1. V dropped 4 bases and J dropped 8; count of bases not matched to a gene: 5. CDR3 length equals 13 residues. In germline, CDR1 is KGHDR, CDR2 SFDVKD.

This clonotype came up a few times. The DNA of the CDR3 is TGTGCCAGCTCACCGGATAATGAAAAACTGTTTTTT. Translated, it gives CASSPDNEKLFF. The V and J genes are TRBV18 and TRBJ1-4; D remains ambiguous. V shed 3 bases and J shed 4 bases, with 3 bases lying between them. CDR1 is KGHSH, CDR2 LQKENI, per germline. This CDR3 is 12 amino acids long.

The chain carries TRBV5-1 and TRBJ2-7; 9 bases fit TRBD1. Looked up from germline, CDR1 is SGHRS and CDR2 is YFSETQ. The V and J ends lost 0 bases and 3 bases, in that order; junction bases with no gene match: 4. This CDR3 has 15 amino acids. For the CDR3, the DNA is TGCGCCAGCAGCTTGGTGGGGACAGGGTTCTACGAGCAGTACTTC. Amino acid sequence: CASSLVGTGFYEQYF.

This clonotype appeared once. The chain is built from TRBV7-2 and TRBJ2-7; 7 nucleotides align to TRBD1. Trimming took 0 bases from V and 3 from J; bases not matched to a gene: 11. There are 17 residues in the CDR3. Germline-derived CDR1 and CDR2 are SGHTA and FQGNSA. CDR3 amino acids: CASSLATTGMDIYEQYF. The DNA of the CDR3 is TGTGCCAGCAGCTTAGCCACGACAGGGATGGACATCTACGAGCAGTACTTC.

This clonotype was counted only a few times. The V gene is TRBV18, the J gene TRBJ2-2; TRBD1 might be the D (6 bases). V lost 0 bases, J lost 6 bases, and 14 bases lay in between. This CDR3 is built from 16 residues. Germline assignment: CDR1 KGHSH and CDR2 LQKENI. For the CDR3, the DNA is TGTGCCAGCTCACCACCGGACAGAGGCTGGGCCGGGGAGCTGTTTTTT. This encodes CASSPPDRGWAGELFF.

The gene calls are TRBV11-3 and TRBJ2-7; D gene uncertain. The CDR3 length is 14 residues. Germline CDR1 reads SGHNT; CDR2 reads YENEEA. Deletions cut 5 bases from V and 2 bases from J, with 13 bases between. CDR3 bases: TGTGCCAGCAGCCACAATGACATCCCCTACGAGCAGTACTTC. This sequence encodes CASSHNDIPYEQYF.

The CDR3 DNA follows: TGCGCCAGCAAGAGTCAGGTCTCTGGGGCCAACGTCCTGACTTTC. It is translated as CASKSQVSGANVLTF. This sequence joins TRBV5-1 and TRBJ2-6; D gene uncertain. Between the trimmed V and J ends, which lost 6 bases and 0 bases, there was a span of 10 bases. CDR3 length: 15 residues. Germline-derived CDR1 and CDR2 are SGHRS and YFSETQ.

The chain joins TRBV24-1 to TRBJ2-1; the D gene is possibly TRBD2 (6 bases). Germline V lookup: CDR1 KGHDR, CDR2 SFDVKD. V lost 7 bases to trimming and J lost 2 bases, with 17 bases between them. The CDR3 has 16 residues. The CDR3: CATRGSTGLTYNEQFF. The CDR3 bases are TGTGCCACCAGAGGATCCACGGGACTGACCTACAATGAGCAGTTCTTC.

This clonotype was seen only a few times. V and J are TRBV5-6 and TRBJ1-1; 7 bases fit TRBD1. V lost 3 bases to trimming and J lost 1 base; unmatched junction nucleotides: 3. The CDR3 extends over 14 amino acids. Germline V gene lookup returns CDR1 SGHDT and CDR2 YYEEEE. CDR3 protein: CASSWGTENTEAFF. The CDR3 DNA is TGTGCCAGCAGCTGGGGGACAGAGAACACTGAAGCTTTCTTT.

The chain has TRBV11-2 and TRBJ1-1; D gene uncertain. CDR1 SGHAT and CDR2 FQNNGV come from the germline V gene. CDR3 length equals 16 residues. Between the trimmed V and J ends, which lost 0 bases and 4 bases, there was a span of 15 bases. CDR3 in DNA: TGTGCCAGCAGCTTAGAAGCGATGAGCGGGAGCACTGAAGCTTTCTTT. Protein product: CASSLEAMSGSTEAFF.

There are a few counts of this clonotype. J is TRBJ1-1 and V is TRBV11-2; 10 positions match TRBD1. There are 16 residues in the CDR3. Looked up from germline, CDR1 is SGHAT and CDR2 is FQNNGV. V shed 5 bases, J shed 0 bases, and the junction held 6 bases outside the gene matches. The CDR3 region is CASSELGQGMNTEAFF. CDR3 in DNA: TGTGCCAGCAGCGAACTGGGACAGGGGATGAACACTGAAGCTTTCTTT.

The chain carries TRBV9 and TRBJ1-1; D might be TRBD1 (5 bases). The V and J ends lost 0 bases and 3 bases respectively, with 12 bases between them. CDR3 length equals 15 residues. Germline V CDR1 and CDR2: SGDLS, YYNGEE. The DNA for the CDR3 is TGTGCCAGCAGCGTAGAAGGCAGGGTGGACACTGAAGCTTTCTTT. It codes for CASSVEGRVDTEAFF.

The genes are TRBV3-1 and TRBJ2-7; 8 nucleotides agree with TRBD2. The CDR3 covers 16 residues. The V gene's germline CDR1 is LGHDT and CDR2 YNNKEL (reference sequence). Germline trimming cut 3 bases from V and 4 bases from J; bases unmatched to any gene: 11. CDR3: CASSHQRGSSPYEQYF. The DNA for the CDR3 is TGTGCCAGCAGCCACCAGCGGGGGTCCTCGCCTTACGAGCAGTACTTC.

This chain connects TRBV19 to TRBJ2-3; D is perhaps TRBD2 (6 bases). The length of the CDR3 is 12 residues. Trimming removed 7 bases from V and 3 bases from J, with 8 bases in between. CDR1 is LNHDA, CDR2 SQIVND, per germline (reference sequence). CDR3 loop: CASTEGTDTQYF. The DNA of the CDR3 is TGTGCCAGTACGGAGGGGACAGATACGCAGTATTTT.